This entry lists 9 T cell receptor beta chains sequenced from one sample in a study of OX40 agonist ivuxolimab in advanced cancers. Libraries came from the immunoSEQ multiplex PCR assay. Imported from immuneACCESS, the table was reduced by TCRdb to in-frame sequences with V and J called. These copies leave out some clones; in studies compared against another copy, an unresolved V gene accounts for under half, and the cause of the remainder is not known. The sample table holds 69,000 or so clones, of which 82% were seen once. Jointly, the top ten make up roughly 6.2% of the sample. The sequenced sample was CD4+ or CD8+ T cells sorted from blood, obtained in a trial of the OX40 agonist ivuxolimab. Source of these receptors: an adult with an advanced solid tumor such as melanoma, head and neck, liver or kidney cancer.

The V call is TRBV7-2, the J call TRBJ1-1; D is uncertain. CDR3 length: 15 residues. Germline CDR1 reads SGHTA; CDR2 reads FQGNSA. The ends were cut back, 2 bases at V and 1 base at J, with 11 bases in the middle. CDR3 DNA sequence: TGTGCCAGCAGCTTAACAGTCTCCACGAACACTGAAGCTTTCTTT. Translation: CASSLTVSTNTEAFF.

The sample holds one count of this clone. The V and J genes are TRBV4-1 and TRBJ2-4, with 9 positions matching TRBD1. Germline CDR1 and CDR2: MGHRA and YSYEKL. The CDR3 totals 14 residues. Losses at the gene ends were 3 bases for V and 9 bases for J; bases not matched to a gene: 6. The CDR3 reads CASSHLGQGSIQYF. In nucleotides, the CDR3 is TGCGCCAGCAGCCACCTAGGACAGGGGAGCATTCAGTACTTC.

This clone came up once. The chain couples TRBV6-1 to TRBJ1-5; D is possibly TRBD1 (6 bases). The V and J ends lost 4 bases and 7 bases respectively, with 17 bases between them. Germline CDR1 and CDR2: MNHNS and SASEGT. The CDR3 contains 15 residues. CDR3 sequence (DNA): TGTGCCAGCAGTGGGGGCGGAGGGGGAGGACAGCCCCAGCATTTT. Translating gives CASSGGGGGGQPQHF.

The chain uses TRBV7-2 and TRBJ2-7; the D is unclear. Deletions cut 2 bases from V and 2 bases from J, with 10 bases between. CDR1 and CDR2 (germline): SGHTA, FQGNSA. This CDR3 spans 14 amino acids. CDR3 in DNA: TGTGCCAGCAGCTTAATGGGTGGGGCCTACGAGCAGTACTTC. Translation: CASSLMGGAYEQYF.

This chain links TRBV5-1 with TRBJ2-1; 9 bases match TRBD2. Per the germline V gene, CDR1 is SGHRS and CDR2 is YFSETQ. Trimming cost V 2 bases and J 10 bases; bases outside gene matches: 7. The CDR3 is made up of 14 amino acids. This chain's CDR3 is CASSLRAGGHEQFF. CDR3 bases: TGCGCCAGCAGCTTACGCGCGGGGGGGCACGAGCAGTTCTTC.

This chain connects TRBV19 to TRBJ1-5; possibly TRBD1 for D (5 bases). V shed 8 bases and J shed 2 bases, with 13 bases lying between them. Germline CDR1 LNHDA, CDR2 SQIVND (reference sequence). CDR3 size: 14 residues. The CDR3 DNA follows: TGTGCCAGTCTCCAGGGTTATGGCAATCAGCCCCAGCATTTT. Amino acid sequence: CASLQGYGNQPQHF.

This chain links TRBV19 with TRBJ2-2, with D tentatively TRBD2 (5 bases). The CDR3 loop spans 13 amino acids. The V and J ends lost 7 bases and 5 bases respectively, with 11 bases between them. Germline V gene lookup returns CDR1 LNHDA and CDR2 SQIVND (reference sequence). CDR3 sequence (DNA): TGTGCCAGTACGGGGAGAACGACCGGGGAGCTGTTTTTT. Its translation: CASTGRTTGELFF.

This rearrangement joins TRBV7-8 to TRBJ2-1; TRBD2 agrees at 9 bases. The CDR3 totals 16 residues. Trimming took 5 bases from V and 5 from J; bases not matched to a gene: 10. Looked up from germline, CDR1 is SGHVS and CDR2 is FQNEAQ. CDR3 nucleotides: TGTGCCAGCAGCCCAGGGAGGCTAGCGGGGAACAATGAGCAGTTCTTC. It yields the protein CASSPGRLAGNNEQFF.

The V call is TRBV5-4, the J call TRBJ2-3, with 10 bases that match TRBD2. Trimming took 4 bases from V and 2 from J; bases not matched to a gene: 4. Germline values: CDR1 SGHNT, CDR2 YYREEE (reference sequence). The CDR3 extends over 15 amino acids. CDR3 protein: CASSPLAGVTDTQYF. In DNA form, the CDR3 reads TGTGCCAGCAGCCCTCTAGCGGGGGTCACAGATACGCAGTATTTT.